A selection of T cell receptor beta chains follows, all from one sample in a study of siplizumab effects on memory and regulatory T cells. Here immunoSEQ multiplex PCR was the method, and the copy in TCRdb shows in-frame clones only, minus some. In the table there are fewer than 60,000 clones, about 93% of which are singletons. The sample was CD8+ T cells sorted from blood. Receptor source: a human donor in good health. Each CDR3 is given without its conserved first and last residue. The order of the fields is V gene, J gene, CDR3 protein.

TRBV27	TRBJ2-1	ASSLGTGEGNEQF
TRBV27	TRBJ1-1	ASRDGTGATEAF
TRBV27	TRBJ2-7	ASSPGITSDYEQY
TRBV6-5	TRBJ2-3	ASSYSQGVLDTQY
TRBV28	TRBJ2-7	ASSFYGIRGREGYEQY
TRBV21-1	TRBJ2-7	PISVTETYEQY
TRBV10-2	TRBJ2-1	ATNRDNYNEQF
TRBV25-1	TRBJ2-1	ASSEYGTGKMNEQF
TRBV5-6	TRBJ1-4	ASSPGYREPYEKLF
TRBV19	TRBJ2-2	ASSRAPGTGELF
TRBV19	TRBJ2-7	ASSMSSGRLYEQY
TRBV27	TRBJ2-3	ASSSHNDLVDTQY
TRBV19	TRBJ2-3	ASTGLAGSTDTQY
TRBV7-8	TRBJ2-7	ASSARQGQGYKRRNYEQY
TRBV5-8	TRBJ1-1	ASSFTYLPWAF
TRBV29-1	TRBJ2-1	SVEVVGSGNNEQF
TRBV28	TRBJ2-1	ASTLLSPSGRINEQF
TRBV6-5	TRBJ2-1	ASSGDSAYNEQF
TRBV29-1	TRBJ2-7	SVEDGHGHSYEQY
TRBV7-8	TRBJ1-2	ASSLSTGRQGTGYT
TRBV6-5	TRBJ2-7	ASSQAAYSYEQY
TRBV4-1	TRBJ2-7	ASSPGTGYYEQY
TRBV10-3	TRBJ2-7	ANAAEKGDEQY
TRBV13	TRBJ2-7	ASRLRTSGSYEQY
TRBV27	TRBJ2-2	ASSIRTLTGELF
TRBV7-2	TRBJ2-5	ASGSLEERGQETQY
TRBV9	TRBJ2-2	ASSDRQVTGELF
TRBV5-1	TRBJ2-7	ASSSNFYEQY
TRBV28	TRBJ2-1	ASRPGQGDVNEQF
TRBV6-6	TRBJ2-7	ASSLGQGYEQY
TRBV6-5	TRBJ1-6	ASSYGPYNSPLH
TRBV28	TRBJ2-5	ASSFLGGAETQY
TRBV2	TRBJ1-2	ASSLDSYYGYT
TRBV27	TRBJ1-2	ASSPQGSYGYT
TRBV18	TRBJ2-5	ASSPPLAGDGGWETQY
TRBV6-4	TRBJ1-2	ASSVDGYGTGNYGYT
TRBV29-1	TRBJ2-1	SLWRHNEQF
TRBV5-1	TRBJ2-7	ASSLGSSGGSYEQY
TRBV21-1	TRBJ2-3	ASSRYIDRDHTDTQY
TRBV20-1	TRBJ2-5	SASETQY
TRBV4-2	TRBJ2-2	ASSPREDTGELF
TRBV28	TRBJ2-7	ASRLTVSYEQY
TRBV7-2	TRBJ2-1	ASSLGQGGNEQF
TRBV9	TRBJ2-7	ASSVAEGSYEQY
TRBV9	TRBJ2-2	ASSVEDPTNTGELF
TRBV4-1	TRBJ1-1	ASSHRQGGMNTEAF
TRBV18	TRBJ2-1	ASSPLPGRSYNEQF
TRBV7-2	TRBJ2-1	ASSLGSGNPWDSYNEQF
TRBV2	TRBJ1-2	ASSEGQANYGYT
TRBV6-5	TRBJ2-7	ASRINYEQY
TRBV9	TRBJ2-3	ASSAPAGRADTQY
TRBV28	TRBJ2-7	ASSFVDEQY
TRBV28	TRBJ2-5	ASSLSSSGPGAQY
TRBV28	TRBJ2-2	ASSRQGADTGELF
TRBV18	TRBJ2-7	ASSPQFPTSGRVYEQY